The 28 T cell receptor beta chains reported below all come from one sample, sequenced in a study of blood T cells in healthy people across ages. With a J-beta primer mix and a sample-barcoded 5' primer, a second PCR ran 7 to 11 cycles. Each CDR3 protein is one row after TCRdb ran MiXCR on the 5' RACE reads. Of 650,000 to 1,000,000 distinct CDR3 sequences listed, about 34% are singletons. Sequencing was done on a sample of blood. These receptors all come from a man aged 18 to 35 in good health.

The chain combines TRBV10-3 with TRBJ1-1; D gene uncertain. Germline-derived CDR1 and CDR2 are ENHRY and SYGVKD. Trimming shortened V by 0 bases and J by 1 base, and 6 bases separated the two germline ends. The CDR3 extends over 14 amino acids. The CDR3 reads CAISESRANTEAFF. Here the CDR3 DNA reads TGTGCCATCAGTGAGTCCCGAGCGAACACTGAAGCTTTCTTT.

V is TRBV12-3 or TRBV12-4 and J is TRBJ2-1; TRBD2 agrees at 12 bases. This CDR3 has 17 amino acids. The J segment lost 0 bases and the V segment lost 4 bases, leaving 4 bases of the junction unmatched. The CDR3 protein is CASSSPSGGASYNEQFF. Written as DNA, the CDR3 is TGTGCCAGCAGTTCCCCTAGCGGGGGGGCCTCCTACAATGAGCAGTTCTTC.

This chain connects TRBV5-6 to TRBJ2-3, with 10 bases that match TRBD2. This CDR3 contains 16 residues. The V and J ends lost 6 bases and 2 bases, in that order; junction bases with no gene match: 9. Germline CDR1 reads SGHDT; CDR2 reads YYEEEE. The chain's CDR3 is CASNPIAGGYTDTQYF. The CDR3, as DNA: TGTGCCAGCAACCCTATAGCGGGGGGCTACACAGATACGCAGTATTTT. The complete variable domain, with remaining parts taken from reference TRBV5-6 and TRBJ2-3, reads DAGVTQSPTHLIKTRGQQVTLRCSPKSGHDTVSWYQQALGQGPQFIFQYYEEEERQRGNFPDRFSGHQFPNYSSELNVNALLLGDSALYLCASNPIAGGYTDTQYFGPGTRLTVL.

This chain links TRBV4-2 with TRBJ1-2, with 7 bases identical to TRBD1. Germline assignment: CDR1 LGHNA and CDR2 YNFKEQ. V lost 0 bases and J lost 4; bases outside the gene matches: 5. There are 15 residues in the CDR3. DNA of the CDR3: TGTGCCAGCAGCCAAGATAGGACAGGCGGCTATGGCTACACCTTC. It specifies CASSQDRTGGYGYTF.

This clonotype was observed a handful of times. The genes are TRBV6-5 and TRBJ1-2, with D tentatively TRBD1 (5 bases). This CDR3 comprises 15 residues. Trimming stripped 8 bases from V and 7 bases from J, with 23 bases between. CDR1 is MNHEY, CDR2 SVGAGI, per germline. The CDR3 sequence: CASSPVPWGAGGYTF. The CDR3 bases are TGTGCCAGCTCCCCCGTCCCTTGGGGCGCAGGTGGCTACACCTTC.

The chain combines TRBV12-3 or TRBV12-4 with TRBJ1-5, with D perhaps TRBD1 (6 bases). The CDR3 runs 14 residues. The V end was cut by 3 bases, the J end by 7 bases, with 13 bases between. The CDR3 nucleotides are TGTGCCAGCAGTTTCGGAGGGGGTCGGCAGCCCCAGCATTTT. Protein: CASSFGGGRQPQHF.

The chain combines TRBV28 with TRBJ2-1; D uncertain. The germline gives CDR1 MDHEN, CDR2 SYDVKM. This CDR3 comprises 12 residues. V was shortened by 6 bases and J by 9 bases, with 12 bases between the two germline ends. The CDR3 is CASSPRVTEQFF. The DNA of the CDR3 is TGTGCCAGCAGCCCCCGCGTGACTGAGCAGTTCTTC.

Worth noting for this clonotype: A much bigger clone sits one base away, suggesting this may be a read error. This is likely a read error, given that the CDR3 carries no conserved phenylalanine or tryptophan at its end. The CDR3, as DNA: TGTGCCATCAGTGCAACGCAAGAGACCCAGTACTTA. It translates to CAISATQETQYL. V and J are TRBV10-3 and TRBJ2-5; D ambiguous. Looked up from germline, CDR1 is ENHRY and CDR2 is SYGVKD. V was trimmed by 4 bases and J by 2 bases, leaving 5 bases between them. The CDR3 has 12 amino acids.

This clonotype has at least ten counts. V is TRBV27 and J is TRBJ2-7; TRBD2 aligns across 9 bases. The V gene end was trimmed by 2 bases and the J gene end by 3 bases; junction bases not matched to a gene: 2. From germline, CDR1 is MNHEY and CDR2 SMNVEV (reference sequence). The CDR3 length is 14 residues. This chain's CDR3 is CASSLASGVYEQYF. In DNA, the CDR3 is TGTGCCAGCAGTTTAGCTAGCGGGGTCTACGAGCAGTACTTC.

In the case of this clonotype: This may be a read error: a much more frequent sequence differs by one nucleotide. The CDR3 here is CASSQHTSGGRNEQYF. In DNA form, the CDR3 reads TGCGCCAGCAGCCAACACACTAGCGGGGGCAGGAATGAGCAGTACTTC. This sequence joins TRBV5-1 and TRBJ2-5; 11 nucleotides match TRBD2. The germline V gene encodes CDR1 SGHRS and CDR2 YFSETQ. The V gene end was trimmed by 4 bases and the J gene end by 11 bases; junction bases not matched to a gene: 16. This CDR3 is built from 16 residues.

A few counts support this clonotype. The chain carries TRBV30 and TRBJ2-7; 8 bases fit TRBD1. CDR1 GTSNPN and CDR2 SVGIG come from the germline V gene (reference sequence). The CDR3 covers 14 residues. The ends lost 0 bases at V and 5 bases at J; junction bases unmatched: 6. The CDR3 loop is CAWSVRAGGDEQYF. CDR3 DNA sequence: TGTGCCTGGAGTGTACGGGCAGGGGGCGACGAGCAGTACTTC.

This clonotype was counted at least ten times. The gene calls are TRBV4-2 and TRBJ2-3, with D unclear. V was pared by 0 bases and J by 0 bases, with 7 bases between. The CDR3 has 15 residues. Germline V gene data show CDR1 as LGHNA and CDR2 as YNFKEQ. The CDR3 sequence: CASSQDPTSTDTQYF. The CDR3 DNA is TGTGCCAGCAGCCAAGATCCGACTAGCACAGATACGCAGTATTTT.

This clonotype has a handful of counts. V is TRBV20-1 and J is TRBJ1-5, with D tentatively TRBD1 (6 bases). The CDR3 runs to 17 residues. Germline assignment: CDR1 DFQATT and CDR2 SNEGSKA (reference sequence). V gave up 0 bases and J gave up 7 bases, with 22 bases separating them. Here the CDR3 reads CSARDEQRSAGDQPQHF. The CDR3 coding sequence is TGCAGTGCTAGAGACGAGCAGCGGAGTGCAGGGGACCAGCCCCAGCATTTT.

This rearrangement joins TRBV29-1 to TRBJ2-5; 11 bases match TRBD2. Looked up from germline, CDR1 is SQVTM and CDR2 is ANQGSEA. Losses at the gene ends were 5 bases for V and 11 bases for J; bases not matched to a gene: 19. The CDR3 spans 16 residues. CDR3 sequence (DNA): TGCAGCGTTTGTTCCCTAGCGGGGGGCTTGACCAATGAGCAGTACTTC. It is translated as CSVCSLAGGLTNEQYF.

The genes are TRBV6-5 and TRBJ2-5; D unresolved. The CDR3 has 11 amino acids. V lost 6 bases to trimming and J lost 5 bases, with 7 bases between them. Germline lookup yields CDR1 MNHEY and CDR2 SVGAGI. CDR3 nucleotides: TGTGCCAGCAGAGTTTGGGAGACCCAGTACTTC. This codes for CASRVWETQYF.

This clonotype was picked up a small number of times. The chain combines TRBV20-1 with TRBJ2-3; D possibly matches TRBD1 or TRBD2 (6 bases each). CDR1 is DFQATT and CDR2 is SNEGSKA in the germline V gene (reference sequence). Trimming took 3 bases from V and 1 from J, leaving 14 bases between them. The CDR3 runs to 15 residues. The CDR3 nucleotides read TGCAGTGCTAGGGACTACAAGGGGGGCACAGATACGCAGTATTTT. Translation gives CSARDYKGGTDTQYF.

J is TRBJ2-1 and V is TRBV2; TRBD1 matches at 9 bases. Germline CDR1 is SNHLY and CDR2 is FYNNEI. The trim removed 6 bases at V and 5 bases at J, leaving 8 bases unmatched. CDR3 length: 15 amino acids. The CDR3 here is CASSEGQGRDNEQFF. The CDR3 nucleotides read TGTGCCAGCAGCGAGGGACAGGGAAGGGACAATGAGCAGTTCTTC.

CDR3 loop: CSAPSGRGWIDTQYF. The CDR3 bases are TGCAGTGCTCCCAGCGGCAGGGGGTGGATAGATACGCAGTATTTT. The chain links TRBV20-1 to TRBJ2-3; 7 bases fit TRBD1. Germline V CDR1 and CDR2: DFQATT, SNEGSKA (reference sequence). There are 15 residues in the CDR3. V lost 5 bases and J lost 5; bases outside the gene matches: 13.

This clonotype was observed a single time. The chain employs TRBV7-9 and TRBJ2-3, with TRBD2 matching over 7 bases. CDR3 size: 15 residues. V lost 4 bases and J lost 4; bases outside the gene matches: 8. From germline, CDR1 is SEHNR and CDR2 FQNEAQ (reference sequence). CDR3 sequence reads: CASSYSGNQADTQYF. CDR3 coding DNA: TGTGCCAGCAGCTACAGCGGGAATCAGGCAGATACGCAGTATTTT.

In its sample, this clonotype was seen a few times. CDR3 sequence: CAISEPMGNTEAFF. CDR3 DNA sequence: TGTGCCATCAGTGAACCTATGGGAAACACTGAAGCTTTCTTT. V and J are TRBV10-3 and TRBJ1-1; no definite D call. The CDR3 is 14 amino acids. CDR1 and CDR2 (germline): ENHRY, SYGVKD. V was clipped by 3 bases and J by 2 bases, with 10 bases between them.

The rearrangement joins TRBV10-3 to TRBJ2-4; D is unresolved. The CDR3 is made up of 17 amino acids. CDR1 is ENHRY, CDR2 SYGVKD, per germline. V was shortened by 0 bases and J by 0 bases, with 12 bases between the two germline ends. This CDR3 is CAISESWAFLAKNIQYF. The CDR3 nucleotides read TGTGCCATCAGTGAGTCGTGGGCATTCTTAGCCAAAAACATTCAGTACTTC.

This chain connects TRBV6-1 to TRBJ1-1; D gene unclear. This CDR3 contains 14 residues. Germline CDR1 is MNHNS and CDR2 is SASEGT. Trimming took off 1 base at V and 1 base at J, with 7 bases between the two ends. CDR3 bases: TGTGCCAGCAGTGAAGGGCAGCCGAACACTGAAGCTTTCTTT. It yields the protein CASSEGQPNTEAFF.

The chain links TRBV4-1 to TRBJ1-2; D uncertain. V was shortened by 1 base and J by 0 bases, with 6 bases between the two germline ends. Germline values: CDR1 MGHRA, CDR2 YSYEKL. The CDR3 covers 14 residues. For the CDR3, the DNA is TGCGCCAGCAGCCAAGTAATTCCTAACTATGGCTACACCTTC. This gives the protein CASSQVIPNYGYTF.

The rearrangement links TRBV25-1 to TRBJ2-7; maybe TRBD2 (6 bases). Germline CDR1 and CDR2: MGHDK and SYGVNS. The CDR3 is made up of 12 amino acids. The V and J ends lost 11 bases and 10 bases respectively, with 21 bases between them. CDR3 residues: CASRRGIGTQYF. In DNA form, the CDR3 reads TGTGCCTCCAGGAGGGGAATTGGAACCCAGTACTTC.

The chain recombines TRBV20-1 with TRBJ2-1, with 7 bases matching TRBD2. The V and J ends lost 2 bases and 7 bases, in that order; junction bases with no gene match: 17. The CDR3 length is 17 residues. CDR1 DFQATT and CDR2 SNEGSKA come from the germline V gene (reference sequence). The CDR3 DNA reads as TGCAGTGCTAGATCCCTCCCGGGACGAGCGGGGCTTAATGAGCAGTTCTTC. Protein sequence: CSARSLPGRAGLNEQFF.

This clonotype occurred many times. The rearrangement links TRBV27 to TRBJ2-1; possibly TRBD2 for D (7 bases). Germline CDR1 and CDR2: MNHEY and SMNVEV (reference sequence). The CDR3 runs to 14 residues. Trimming pared 6 bases from V and 7 bases from J, leaving 16 bases between. CDR3 amino acids: CASRSGGRGNEQFF. CDR3 coding DNA: TGTGCCAGCAGATCCGGGGGGAGGGGGAATGAGCAGTTCTTC.

V usage is TRBV6-2 or TRBV6-3 and J usage is TRBJ1-2; D may be TRBD1 (5 bases). Trimming took 7 bases from V and 4 from J, leaving 19 bases between them. Germline V gene lookup returns CDR1 MNHEY and CDR2 SVGEGT. The CDR3 is 15 residues long. As DNA, the CDR3 is TGTGCCAGCACCAAAGGGGACTCTCCCCCCTATGGCTACACCTTC. It codes for CASTKGDSPPYGYTF.

This clonotype came up many times. The chain has TRBV9 and TRBJ1-2, with 8 bases identical to TRBD1. The length of the CDR3 is 13 residues. Germline V gene data show CDR1 as SGDLS and CDR2 as YYNGEE. V dropped 4 bases and J dropped 8; count of bases not matched to a gene: 7. CDR3 bases: TGTGCCAGCAGCCGATCGACAGGGGACGGCTACACCTTC. Its translation: CASSRSTGDGYTF.